The 30 T cell receptor beta chains given below trace back to one sample, sequenced in a study of early T cells in non-severe SARS-CoV-2 infection. TCRdb processed the 5' RACE reads anew with MiXCR; each CDR3 protein has one entry. The sample lists about 80,000 distinct CDR3 sequences; less than 15% were seen once. Sequenced input: whole blood. The receptors shown here come from an adult who was a healthcare worker with PCR-confirmed SARS-CoV-2 infection or an uninfected control (not recorded which).

The rearrangement joins TRBV18 to TRBJ1-1, with 7 bases matching TRBD1. This CDR3 comprises 14 residues. Germline V gene sequence: CDR1 KGHSH, CDR2 LQKENI. Unmatched junction bases numbered 3, after V lost 1 base and J lost 4 bases. The CDR3 DNA reads as TGTGCCAGCTCACCACAGGGGGCGGGCACTGAAGCTTTCTTT. Encoded protein: CASSPQGAGTEAFF.

This chain links TRBV5-6 with TRBJ1-1; TRBD1 is a possible D gene (5 bases). The germline V gene has CDR1 SGHDT and CDR2 YYEEEE. The CDR3 has 14 amino acids. The V and J ends lost 2 bases and 6 bases respectively, with 14 bases between them. CDR3 sequence (DNA): TGTGCCAGCAGCTTTTCCCCAGGACAATCTGAAGCTTTCTTT. The encoded protein is CASSFSPGQSEAFF.

This clonotype was detected a few times. This chain links TRBV18 with TRBJ2-5; D gene ambiguous. V was clipped by 3 bases and J by 1 base, with 3 bases between them. Germline CDR1 and CDR2: KGHSH and LQKENI. The CDR3 contains 12 residues. The CDR3 DNA is TGTGCCAGCTCACCTACCCAAGAGACCCAGTACTTC. Encoded protein: CASSPTQETQYF.

V and J are TRBV7-2 and TRBJ2-3; tentatively, D is TRBD1 (5 bases). V was shortened by 5 bases and J by 4 bases, with 16 bases between the two germline ends. This CDR3 has 15 amino acids. In germline, CDR1 is SGHTA, CDR2 FQGNSA. The CDR3 region has the DNA TGTGCCAGCAGCCCCCAGGGAATTGGTGCAGATACGCAGTATTTT. Its protein product is CASSPQGIGADTQYF.

V is TRBV6-5 and J is TRBJ1-2, with D possibly matching TRBD1 (5 bases). Germline CDR1 and CDR2: MNHEY and SVGAGI. The CDR3 contains 13 residues. Trimming pared 1 base from V and 6 bases from J, leaving 9 bases between. The CDR3, as DNA: TGTGCCAGCAGTTACTTCTCAGGGAATGGCTACACCTTC. Amino acids: CASSYFSGNGYTF.

This chain links TRBV7-9 with TRBJ2-3, with D uncertain. The CDR3 runs to 12 residues. V dropped 5 bases and J dropped 8 bases, with 11 bases sitting between them. CDR1 is SEHNR, CDR2 FQNEAQ, per germline (reference sequence). CDR3 sequence (DNA): TGTGCCAGCAGCCCCCCGATTCTTACGCAGTATTTT. Translation: CASSPPILTQYF.

The chain is built from TRBV5-1 and TRBJ2-2, with D hard to call. The CDR3 consists of 13 residues. With 0 bases removed from V and 4 bases from J, the gap between germline ends came to 4 bases. Looked up from germline, CDR1 is SGHRS and CDR2 is YFSETQ. The CDR3 bases are TGCGCCAGCAGCTTGGACAGCACCGGGGAGCTGTTTTTT. As protein: CASSLDSTGELFF. The variable domain in full, with the rest retrieved from reference TRBV5-1 and TRBJ2-2, is KAGVTQTPRYLIKTRGQQVTLSCSPISGHRSVSWYQQTPGQGLQFLFEYFSETQRNKGNFPGRFSGRQFSNSRSEMNVSTLELGDSALYLCASSLDSTGELFFGEGSRLTVL.

The J gene is TRBJ2-4, the V gene TRBV6-1; TRBD2 agrees at 8 bases. The CDR3 runs 16 residues. Trimming at V came to 6 bases and at J to 2 bases, leaving 9 bases not matched to a gene. Germline-derived CDR1 and CDR2 are MNHNS and SASEGT. The CDR3 DNA sequence: TGTGCCAGCAGCCTTGTAGCGGGGAAATCCAAAAACATTCAGTACTTC. Translated, it gives CASSLVAGKSKNIQYF.

The table lists this clonotype with a few counts. CDR3 DNA: TGCGCCAGCAGGATGTTCGCGGGAGGGGACACCGGGGAGCTGTTTTTT. Amino acids: CASRMFAGGDTGELFF. The V call is TRBV5-1, the J call TRBJ2-2, with TRBD2 matching 9 bases. V gave up 5 bases and J gave up 3 bases; unmatched junction bases: 8. The CDR3 loop spans 16 amino acids. Germline CDR1 SGHRS, CDR2 YFSETQ.

The sample holds many counts of this clonotype. The gene calls are TRBV12-3 or TRBV12-4 and TRBJ2-5, with TRBD2 identical over 9 bases. V gave up 10 bases and J gave up 2 bases; unmatched junction bases: 11. The CDR3 covers 15 residues. Written as DNA, the CDR3 is TGTGCCACCCAGAGAGGAGCGGGGGGACAAGAGACCCAGTACTTC. It encodes CATQRGAGGQETQYF.

There are many counts of this clonotype. The V gene is TRBV20-1, the J gene TRBJ2-7; TRBD1 might be the D (5 bases). Germline assignment: CDR1 DFQATT and CDR2 SNEGSKA (reference sequence). This CDR3 contains 10 residues. V dropped 8 bases and J dropped 5 bases, with 10 bases sitting between them. CDR3 region: CSTGINEQYF. The CDR3 DNA is TGCAGTACAGGCATCAACGAGCAGTACTTC.

This clonotype was recorded many times. The J gene is TRBJ2-2, the V gene TRBV6-1; tentative D call: TRBD1 (6 bases). Deletions cut 6 bases from V and 0 bases from J, with 11 bases between. Germline values: CDR1 MNHNS, CDR2 SASEGT. The CDR3 consists of 15 residues. The CDR3 spells CASSPGQPNTGELFF. DNA for the CDR3: TGTGCCAGCAGCCCGGGACAACCGAACACCGGGGAGCTGTTTTTT.

The sample holds many counts of this clonotype. The chain uses TRBV27 and TRBJ1-1; D unclear. The CDR3 sequence is 12 residues long. In germline, CDR1 is MNHEY, CDR2 SMNVEV (reference sequence). The V end lost 6 bases, the J end lost 1 base, and 6 bases lay between the germline ends. The DNA for the CDR3 is TGTGCCAGCAGCTTCGGGAACACTGAAGCTTTCTTT. Its translation is CASSFGNTEAFF.

This sequence joins TRBV5-1 and TRBJ2-2; 7 bases fit TRBD2. Germline V gene data show CDR1 as SGHRS and CDR2 as YFSETQ. V shed 0 bases, J shed 3 bases, and the junction held 14 bases outside the gene matches. The CDR3 runs to 19 residues. The CDR3 loop reads CASSLAGSREYVDTGELFF. The CDR3 nucleotides are TGCGCCAGCAGCTTGGCTGGTTCGCGGGAGTACGTGGACACCGGGGAGCTGTTTTTT.

At least ten counts were recorded for this clonotype. The chain links TRBV12-3 or TRBV12-4 to TRBJ1-2; D is undetermined. Trimming stripped 2 bases from V and 3 bases from J, with 4 bases between. The CDR3 is made up of 12 amino acids. CDR3 protein: CASSLIDYGYTF. CDR3 nucleotides: TGTGCCAGCAGTTTAATAGACTATGGCTACACCTTC.

This clonotype has more than one count but fewer than ten. This chain joins TRBV3-1 and TRBJ2-2; the D gene could be TRBD1 or TRBD2 (5 bases each). Trimming removed 2 bases from V and 5 bases from J, with 9 bases in between. Germline lookup yields CDR1 LGHDT and CDR2 YNNKEL (reference sequence). The CDR3 loop spans 14 amino acids. Here the CDR3 DNA reads TGTGCCAGCAGCCAATTGGGGGATACCGGGGAGCTGTTTTTT. It specifies CASSQLGDTGELFF.

Many counts were recorded for this clonotype. This chain connects TRBV6-6 to TRBJ1-2; 7 bases line up with TRBD1. V dropped 1 base and J dropped 5; count of bases not matched to a gene: 10. The CDR3 totals 16 residues. Germline assignment: CDR1 MNHNY and CDR2 SVGAGI (reference sequence). Here the CDR3 reads CASSYYFSGGEYGYTF. The CDR3 DNA reads as TGTGCCAGCAGTTACTATTTCTCAGGGGGAGAGTATGGCTACACCTTC.

On this clonotype: One base away lies a much larger clone, so this may be a sequencing read error. The V gene is TRBV27, the J gene TRBJ1-3; tentatively, D is TRBD1 (5 bases). CDR1 and CDR2 from the germline V gene are MNHEY and SMNVEV (reference sequence). The V gene lost 0 bases and the J gene lost 8 bases, with 14 bases spanning the gap. This CDR3 has 15 amino acids. CDR3 protein: CASSLSGGSGDTIYF. As DNA, the CDR3 is TGTGCCAGCAGTTTATCGGGGGGGTCCGGAGACACCATATATTTT.

The chain links TRBV5-1 to TRBJ1-1; 7 nucleotides agree with TRBD1. Germline V gives CDR1 SGHRS, CDR2 YFSETQ. The CDR3 runs 18 residues. V was clipped by 3 bases and J by 3 bases; unmatched bases: 17. CDR3 sequence: CASSSRTGVRRGDTEAFF. The CDR3 DNA reads TGCGCCAGCAGCTCAAGAACAGGGGTTCGGAGGGGAGACACTGAAGCTTTCTTT.

This clonotype showed up many times. The rearrangement uses TRBV29-1 and TRBJ2-3; D might be TRBD2 (6 bases). This CDR3 is 12 amino acids long. From germline, CDR1 is SQVTM and CDR2 ANQGSEA. With 4 bases removed from V and 5 bases from J, the gap between germline ends came to 10 bases. For the CDR3, the DNA is TGCAGCGTTGCGCGGGAAGGAGATACGCAGTATTTT. It specifies CSVAREGDTQYF.

Only a few counts were recorded for this clonotype. This sequence joins TRBV27 and TRBJ1-1, with D uncertain. V lost 3 bases and J 1 base, leaving 12 bases between the germline ends. Germline V CDR1 and CDR2: MNHEY, SMNVEV (reference sequence). The length of the CDR3 is 15 residues. CDR3 sequence: CASSFSTGRNTEAFF. CDR3 DNA sequence: TGTGCCAGCAGTTTTTCCACGGGGAGGAACACTGAAGCTTTCTTT.

This clonotype occurred many times. This chain uses TRBV28 with TRBJ1-1; D remains ambiguous. CDR3 size: 14 residues. Trimming left V 8 bases short and J 1 base short, with 14 bases between. Germline CDR1 is MDHEN and CDR2 is SYDVKM. This CDR3 reads CASSPSWKNTEAFF. CDR3 bases: TGTGCCAGCTCCCCTAGCTGGAAGAACACTGAAGCTTTCTTT.

J is TRBJ1-4 and V is TRBV7-6; D gene uncertain. Trimming stripped 2 bases from V and 0 bases from J, with 7 bases between. The length of the CDR3 is 15 residues. Germline CDR1 SGHVS, CDR2 FNYEAQ. DNA of the CDR3: TGTGCCAGCAGCTTAAATAGTGCAACTAATGAAAAACTGTTTTTT. Translated: CASSLNSATNEKLFF. The entire variable domain, with the rest obtained from reference TRBV7-6 and TRBJ1-4, is as follows: GAGVSQSPRYKVTKRGQDVALRCDPISGHVSLYWYRQALGQGPEFLTYFNYEAQQDKSGLPNDRFSAERPEGSISTLTIQRTEQRDSAMYRCASSLNSATNEKLFFGSGTQLSVL.

The J gene is TRBJ2-1, the V gene TRBV28, with 9 positions matching TRBD1. Germline CDR1 is MDHEN and CDR2 is SYDVKM. The junction had 6 bases not matched to a gene; V was cut back by 5 bases and J by 7 bases. CDR3 length: 14 amino acids. The CDR3 spells CASSVRQGGNEQFF. In nucleotides, the CDR3 is TGTGCCAGCAGTGTTAGACAGGGGGGTAATGAGCAGTTCTTC.

This clonotype has only a few counts. The rearrangement uses TRBV29-1 and TRBJ2-5; D may correspond to TRBD1 or TRBD2 (5 bases each). The CDR3 is 11 residues long. Germline V gene lookup returns CDR1 SQVTM and CDR2 ANQGSEA. V was clipped by 7 bases and J by 5 bases, with 11 bases between them. The CDR3 coding sequence is TGCAGCGGGGGCAGGAGGGAGACCCAGTACTTC. This codes for CSGGRRETQYF.

The V call is TRBV12-5, the J call TRBJ1-1; unclear D gene. CDR3 size: 14 residues. The ends were cut back, 7 bases at V and 4 bases at J, with 16 bases in the middle. Germline-derived CDR1 and CDR2 are LGHNT and FRNRAP. The CDR3 nucleotides read TGTGCTAGTGCCCCGCCCGGGAGGACCACTGAAGCTTTCTTT. Translation: CASAPPGRTTEAFF.

This clonotype was seen ten or more times. V gene TRBV20-1 combines with J gene TRBJ1-5, with D perhaps matching TRBD1 (5 bases). Germline-derived CDR1 and CDR2 are DFQATT and SNEGSKA (reference sequence). This CDR3 contains 13 residues. The CDR3 nucleotides read TGCTCCGGGGGGAGACAGAACAATCAGCCCCAGCATTTT. Translation: CSGGRQNNQPQHF.

This clonotype was observed many times. The gene calls are TRBV11-3 and TRBJ2-3, with D perhaps matching TRBD1 (6 bases). The CDR3 is 11 residues long. Trimming stripped 5 bases from V and 8 bases from J, with 8 bases between. The germline V gene encodes CDR1 SGHNT and CDR2 YENEEA. The CDR3 bases are TGTGCCAGCAGCCTAGGGGGTACGCAGTATTTT. Amino acid sequence: CASSLGGTQYF.

The chain recombines TRBV20-1 with TRBJ2-7, with D tentatively TRBD2 (5 bases). Trimming removed 0 bases at V and 3 bases at J, with 15 bases between. Per the germline V gene, CDR1 is DFQATT and CDR2 is SNEGSKA (reference sequence). The CDR3 loop spans 15 amino acids. CDR3 DNA: TGCAGTGCTAGAGAAACGGACTCCCTGGTCTACGAGCAGTACTTC. Its translation: CSARETDSLVYEQYF.

The table lists this clonotype with many counts. The chain recombines TRBV4-1 with TRBJ1-6; weak D call: TRBD1 (6 bases). The CDR3 is made up of 14 amino acids. Germline V gene lookup returns CDR1 MGHRA and CDR2 YSYEKL. Between the trimmed V and J ends, which lost 4 bases and 12 bases, there was a span of 16 bases. CDR3: CASSLRQEEKPLHF. CDR3 in DNA: TGCGCCAGCAGCCTTCGACAGGAGGAGAAACCCCTCCACTTT.